These T cell receptor beta chains were read from a single sample in a study of long-term antiretroviral therapy in people with HIV. Generated by immunoSEQ multiplex PCR, the TCRdb table keeps only in-frame clones and is missing some. The sample gives some 28,000 clones, 80% of which show up once; roughly 7% is in the top ten. The specimen comprised unsorted PBMCs, sampled 0.3 years after starting antiretroviral therapy. The receptors shown here come from a man aged 40-49 years with HIV. Each CDR3 is given with its conserved first and last residue. A D gene is named only where the DNA matches it firmly. Clone size is not always given. Where it is, it says once, few, many or a class for expanded clones.

>NA|13|NA|TRBJ2-1|TRBV29-1
TGCAGCGTTGCGGGACCAATCTACAATGAGCAGTTCTTC
CSVAGPIYNEQFF
>NA|17|NA|TRBJ2-7|TRBV9
TGTGCCAGCTCAAGGGGGGCTTTCCCCAGGTCTGGGGACGAGCAGTACTTC
CASSRGAFPRSGDEQYF
>NA|14|NA|TRBJ2-1|TRBV29-1
TGCAGTCACACGGGGACGAGCTCCTACAATGAGCAGTTCTTC
CSHTGTSSYNEQFF
>TRBD1|14|NA|TRBJ1-4|TRBV5-4
TGTGCCAGCACCCCGGACAGGGCAAATGAAAAACTGTTTTTT
CASTPDRANEKLFF
>NA|11|NA|TRBJ2-3|TRBV7-9
TGTGCCAGCAGCACGGGCCCCTCGGAGTATTTT
CASSTGPSEYF
>TRBD1|14|NA|TRBJ2-5|TRBV6-5
TGTGCCAGCAGTCCCGGGACAGGCGAAGAGACCCAGTACTTC
CASSPGTGEETQYF
>TRBD1|16|NA|TRBJ2-7|TRBV7-9
TGTGCCAGCAGCCGAATTAGGGACAGCCTGTCCTACGAGCAGTACTTC
CASSRIRDSLSYEQYF
>NA|14|NA|TRBJ2-5|TRBV4-3
TGCGCCAGCAGCCAAGGGCAACGGGTAGAGACCCAGTACTTC
CASSQGQRVETQYF
>TRBD1|13|NA|TRBJ1-2|TRBV6-5
TGTGCCAGTTCTTCCCGACAGGGCGGAGGCTACACCTTC
CASSSRQGGGYTF
>TRBD1|16|NA|TRBJ2-7|TRBV7-9
TGTGCCAGCAGCGCCGAAATCCCGAGGGGGCAGGGAAATCCAGGCTTC
CASSAEIPRGQGNPGF
>NA|11|NA|TRBJ1-2|TRBV6-5
TGTGCCAGCTATACGGGGGGTGGCTACACCTTC
CASYTGGGYTF
>NA|14|NA|TRBJ1-5|TRBV7-6
TGTGCCAGCAGCGTCAAAGAGGGGATACAGCCCCAGCATTTT
CASSVKEGIQPQHF
>NA|13|NA|TRBJ1-1|TRBV18
TGTGCCAGCTCACCTGACGGAAACACTGAAGCTTTCTTT
CASSPDGNTEAFF
>NA|16|NA|TRBJ1-2|TRBV18
TGTGCCAGCTCACCATTCCCAGGGCAAATCCGATATGGCTACACCTTC
CASSPFPGQIRYGYTF
>TRBD2|15|NA|TRBJ2-3|TRBV7-9
TGTGCCAGCAGCTTCGCGCGGGGGGGAGCTGATACGCAGTATTTT
CASSFARGGADTQYF
>NA|15|NA|TRBJ1-1|TRBV28
TGTGCCAGCAGTTTATATGTATCCATGAACACTGAAGCTTTCTTT
CASSLYVSMNTEAFF
>NA|14|NA|TRBJ2-5|TRBV2
TGTGCCAGCAGCCCCGGGACGGTCTACGAGACCCAGTACTTC
CASSPGTVYETQYF
>TRBD2|15|NA|TRBJ2-2|TRBV2
TGTGCCAGCACTGGCCTAGCGGGGGCCACCGGGGAGCTGTTTTTT
CASTGLAGATGELFF
>NA|15|few|TRBJ1-5|TRBV7-8
TGTGCCAGCAGCTTAGAAGTGAATAGCAATCAGCCCCAGCATTTT
CASSLEVNSNQPQHF
>NA|15|medium-sized|TRBJ2-1|TRBV7-3
TGTGCCAGCAGCTTAACTCCGGGATCCTACAATGAGCAGTTCTTC
CASSLTPGSYNEQFF
>NA|14|NA|TRBJ1-2|TRBV11-2
TGTGCCAGCAGCTTCTCCGGGTTAAACTATGGCTACACCTTC
CASSFSGLNYGYTF
>TRBD2|19|NA|TRBJ2-3|TRBV7-9
TGTGCCAGCAGCTTCCCAACAGAAACGACTAGCTTTCGTGCAGATACGCAGTATTTT
CASSFPTETTSFRADTQYF
>NA|13|NA|TRBJ1-5|TRBV11-2
TGTGCCAGCAGCTTGAGGGACAATCAGCCCCAGCATTTT
CASSLRDNQPQHF
>NA|13|NA|TRBJ2-5|TRBV28
TGTGCCAGCAGTTTCCCCTGGGGAGGAGCCCAGTACTTC
CASSFPWGGAQYF
>NA|14|NA|TRBJ2-1|TRBV7-7
TGTGCTAGCAGCCCAGAGGGGGGGTACAATGAGCAGTTCTTC
CASSPEGGYNEQFF
>TRBD1|17|NA|TRBJ2-7|TRBV15
TGTGCCACCAGCCCCGCGCGCGGTCGAGGGGGCACCTACGAGCAGTACTTC
CATSPARGRGGTYEQYF
>NA|11|NA|TRBJ2-3|TRBV13
TGTGCCAGCAGCCGGTTAGACACGCAGTATTTT
CASSRLDTQYF
>TRBD2|16|NA|TRBJ2-3|TRBV6-5
TGTGCCAGCAGTTCGACTAGCGGAAATGACGGGGATACGCAGTATTTT
CASSSTSGNDGDTQYF
>TRBD2|14|once|TRBJ2-7|TRBV10-2
TGCGCCAGCAGTTATACCCGGGGACTAGCGGAGCAGTACTTC
CASSYTRGLAEQYF
>TRBD2|14|NA|TRBJ2-4|TRBV2
TGTGCCAGTGCGACTAGCGGGTCCAAAAACATTCAGTACTTC
CASATSGSKNIQYF
>TRBD1|15|NA|TRBJ1-5|TRBV27
TGTGCCAGCGACTCGAGGGGGCGTGGCAATCAGCCCCAGCATTTT
CASDSRGRGNQPQHF
>TRBD2|16|NA|TRBJ2-7|TRBV5-1
TGCGCCAGCACGGGTAGCGGGGGGTCGAGCTCCTACGAGCAGTACTTC
CASTGSGGSSSYEQYF
>NA|15|NA|TRBJ1-2|TRBV9
TGTGCCAGCAGCCCTCGCGGACAGTCCTACTATGGCTACACCTTC
CASSPRGQSYYGYTF
>NA|14|few|TRBJ2-7|TRBV7-9
TGTGCCAGCAGCTTTGGACAGCCGTCCTACGAGCAGTACTTC
CASSFGQPSYEQYF
>NA|14|NA|TRBJ1-6|TRBV9
TGTGCCAGCAGCGTAGACTGGGATAATTCACCCCTCCACTTT
CASSVDWDNSPLHF
>NA|15|NA|TRBJ1-3|TRBV7-3
TGTGCCAGCAGCCCCCAGAGTGGGGGCGGAAACACCATATATTTT
CASSPQSGGGNTIYF
>TRBD1|14|few|TRBJ1-2|TRBV5-5
TGTGCCAGCAGCTTTTGGGACAGGACGATAGGCTACACCTTC
CASSFWDRTIGYTF
>NA|13|NA|TRBJ1-1|TRBV28
TGTGCCACCACTAACAGTGAACGGACTGAAGCTTTCTTT
CATTNSERTEAFF
>TRBD1|13|NA|TRBJ2-4|TRBV6-6
TGTGCCAGCAGTCCCGGGACAGGGGACATTCAGTACTTC
CASSPGTGDIQYF
>TRBD1|16|NA|TRBJ2-5|TRBV30
TGTGCCTGGAGTCCCCCGGGACAGTATTTGGGGGAGACCCAGTACTTC
CAWSPPGQYLGETQYF
>TRBD2|15|NA|TRBJ2-3|TRBV27
TGTGCCAGCAGTTTATTCCCTAGGGGAGGGGATACGCAGTATTTT
CASSLFPRGGDTQYF
>NA|14|NA|TRBJ2-7|TRBV9
TGTGCCAGCAGCGTAGAACGCCTGGGCTACGAGCAGTACTTC
CASSVERLGYEQYF
>NA|13|NA|TRBJ1-2|TRBV18
TGTGCCAGCTCACCGGGAGACGGGCGGAGCTACACCTTC
CASSPGDGRSYTF
>NA|13|NA|TRBJ2-1|TRBV18
TGTGCCAGCTCACCATACGTATACAATGAGCAGTTCTTC
CASSPYVYNEQFF
>NA|16|NA|TRBJ1-1|TRBV18
TGTGCCAGCTCACCTCTAGGGGCCGTAATGAACATTGAAGCTTTCTTT
CASSPLGAVMNIEAFF
>TRBD1|15|once|TRBJ1-4|TRBV5-6
TGTGCCAGCAGTTCGACAGGGTCGACTAATGAAAAACTGTTTTTT
CASSSTGSTNEKLFF
>NA|15|NA|TRBJ1-1|TRBV7-2
TGTGCCAGCAGCCCAGGGCCGGGGGCGGGCACTGAAGCTTTCTTT
CASSPGPGAGTEAFF
>NA|15|NA|TRBJ2-7|TRBV19
TGTGCCAGTAGTATACGGCGGAGGGGGTTGGACGAGCAGTACTTC
CASSIRRRGLDEQYF
>NA|14|NA|TRBJ1-6|TRBV5-6
TGTGCCAGCAGCTTGGTAGGAGATAATTCACCCCTCCACTTT
CASSLVGDNSPLHF
>NA|14|NA|TRBJ1-6|TRBV11-2
TGTGCCAGCAGCTTAGAACCCTCCGACAGAGAGCTCCACTTT
CASSLEPSDRELHF
>NA|14|NA|TRBJ1-4|TRBV30
TGTGCCTGGAGTTCCCTTGGAGCTAATGAAAAACTGTTTTTT
CAWSSLGANEKLFF
>TRBD1|15|NA|TRBJ1-2|TRBV5-1
TGCGCCAGCAGCACCCAAGTAGGGGGCGCGGATGGCTACACCTTC
CASSTQVGGADGYTF
>NA|14|NA|TRBJ1-5|TRBV7-9
TGTGCCAGCAGCTCTTGGGACCGCAATCAGCCCCAGCATTTT
CASSSWDRNQPQHF
>NA|14|NA|TRBJ2-1|TRBV7-2
TGTGCCAGCAGGGAAACTATAAATTACAATGAGCAGTTCTTC
CASRETINYNEQFF
>TRBD2|16|NA|TRBJ2-1|TRBV7-2
TGTGCCAGCAGCTTAACGTTGGGTAGCGGGAGTCATGAGCAGTTCTTC
CASSLTLGSGSHEQFF